This passage covers 13 T cell receptor beta chains from one sample sequenced in a study of spatial heterogeneity in lung cancer. Study-wide points: The number of expanded tumor alpha and beta chains correlated with mutation number.

Time point specified: sample taken at primary tumor resection. Their recognized antigens are unknown. TCRdb re-called the 5' RACE reads through MiXCR, storing one row per CDR3 protein. The data contain about 10,000 distinct CDR3 sequences, roughly 51% of them singletons. Source: lung tumor tissue, taken at surgery. The receptor source for this set is a female donor with early-stage non-small cell lung cancer.

This clonotype came up a few times. A library made for alpha chains picked up this beta chain off target, so its size means little. The chain employs TRBV5-1 and TRBJ1-1; D gene unclear. Per germline, CDR1 SGHRS and CDR2 YFSETQ. The CDR3 length is 14 residues. Trimming took off 0 bases at V and 6 bases at J, with 12 bases between the two ends. The DNA of the CDR3 is TGCGCCAGCAGCTTGGCCAAAGGGATGGCTGAAGCTTTCTTT. Its translation: CASSLAKGMAEAFF.

Remarks on this clonotype: This beta chain slipped into a library made for alpha chains as a stray read, so its size is not meaningful. CDR3 in DNA: TGTGCCAGCAGCCGGACACTGCATCAGCCCCAGCATTTT. Encoded protein: CASSRTLHQPQHF. The chain is built from TRBV3-1 and TRBJ1-5; D is possibly TRBD1 (5 bases). The CDR3 extends over 13 amino acids. Germline V gene sequence: CDR1 LGHDT, CDR2 YNNKEL (reference sequence). V lost 4 bases and J 5 bases, leaving 9 bases between the germline ends.

In the case of this clonotype: A library made for alpha chains picked up this beta chain off target, so its size means little. The rearrangement links TRBV3-1 to TRBJ1-6, with 9 positions matching TRBD1. Germline V gene sequence: CDR1 LGHDT, CDR2 YNNKEL (reference sequence). V lost 4 bases, J lost 11 bases, and 9 bases stayed unmatched. This CDR3 has 15 residues. DNA for the CDR3: TGTGCCAGCAGCCCCTTGACAGGGGGAGTACCACCCCTCCACTTT. Its protein product is CASSPLTGGVPPLHF.

This clonotype has only a few counts. With the library built for alpha chains, this beta chain is off target and its frequency is not meaningful. The rearrangement uses TRBV12-3 or TRBV12-4 and TRBJ1-2, with D tentatively TRBD1 (6 bases). CDR3 length: 14 residues. The V end lost 7 bases, the J end lost 2 bases, and 14 bases lay between the germline ends. CDR3 in DNA: TGTGCCAGCACCCTGACAGGATCAAACTATGGCTACACCTTC. It specifies CASTLTGSNYGYTF.

On this clonotype: This beta chain came through as a stray read in a library set up for alpha chains, and its size says little. J is TRBJ2-3 and V is TRBV20-1, with D possibly being TRBD2 (6 bases). Trimming pared 3 bases from V and 4 bases from J, leaving 17 bases between. The germline gives CDR1 DFQATT, CDR2 SNEGSKA (reference sequence). The CDR3 covers 15 residues. CDR3 nucleotides: TGCAGTGCTAGGGGAGGCGCGGGCGGCGCAGATACGCAGTATTTT. Residues: CSARGGAGGADTQYF.

Worth noting for this clonotype: This beta chain is off target for a library built for alpha chains, so its abundance means little. The chain recombines TRBV5-1 with TRBJ2-3; tentatively, D is TRBD2 (7 bases). V was shortened by 2 bases and J by 2 bases, with 18 bases between the two germline ends. The germline CDR1 and CDR2 sequences are SGHRS and YFSETQ. This CDR3 region has 17 residues. As DNA, the CDR3 is TGCGCCAGCAGCTTTCAGGGCGGGGGCACGCCCACAGATACGCAGTATTTT. As protein: CASSFQGGGTPTDTQYF.

To note about this clonotype: A library prepared for alpha chains yielded this beta chain as an off-target read; its size is of little meaning. The chain combines TRBV7-9 with TRBJ1-2, with D maybe TRBD1 (6 bases). Trimming pared 5 bases from V and 3 bases from J, leaving 13 bases between. The CDR3 contains 14 residues. In germline, CDR1 is SEHNR, CDR2 FQNEAQ (reference sequence). The DNA of the CDR3 is TGTGCCAGCAGCCGATGGGACATCGACTATGGCTACACCTTC. This gives the protein CASSRWDIDYGYTF.

As to this clonotype: Found in a library prepared for alpha chains, this beta chain is an off-target read, and its abundance has little meaning. The chain has TRBV5-1 and TRBJ1-2; the D is unclear. Germline V gene lookup returns CDR1 SGHRS and CDR2 YFSETQ. V was trimmed by 0 bases and J by 2 bases, leaving 5 bases between them. CDR3 length equals 13 residues. In nucleotides, the CDR3 is TGCGCCAGCAGCTTGGAGCAGAACTATGGCTACACCTTC. Translating gives CASSLEQNYGYTF.

This clonotype was counted between two and nine times. This beta chain is a stray read from a library made for alpha chains; its abundance is not meaningful. V and J are TRBV5-6 and TRBJ1-1, with D possibly being TRBD1 (6 bases). The ends were cut back, 4 bases at V and 5 bases at J, with 15 bases in the middle. The CDR3 is 14 residues long. Germline CDR1 and CDR2: SGHDT and YYEEEE. The CDR3: CASSPSLRGTEAFF. CDR3 coding DNA: TGTGCCAGCAGCCCATCCCTCAGGGGAACTGAAGCTTTCTTT.

This clonotype has just a few counts. Within a library made for alpha chains, this beta chain is off target, and its count is uninformative. This chain joins TRBV7-2 and TRBJ1-2; D gene uncertain. This CDR3 contains 14 residues. The germline gives CDR1 SGHTA, CDR2 FQGNSA. V lost 5 bases and J 3 bases, leaving 13 bases between the germline ends. This CDR3 reads CASSVMLGDYGYTF. DNA for the CDR3: TGTGCCAGCAGCGTCATGCTTGGTGACTATGGCTACACCTTC. Full variable domain (remainder filled in from reference TRBV7-2 and TRBJ1-2): GAGVSQSPSNKVTEKGKDVELRCDPISGHTALYWYRQSLGQGLEFLIYFQGNSAPDKSGLPSDRFSAERTGGSVSTLTIQRTQQEDSAVYLCASSVMLGDYGYTFGSGTRLTVV.

To note about this clonotype: A library made for alpha chains picked up this beta chain off target, so its size means little. The chain links TRBV2 to TRBJ2-5; perhaps TRBD2 as D (7 bases). The CDR3 extends over 14 amino acids. The V end lost 7 bases, the J end lost 5 bases, and 17 bases lay between the germline ends. Germline lookup yields CDR1 SNHLY and CDR2 FYNNEI. The CDR3 region is CASTFTGGPETQYF. In DNA, the CDR3 is TGTGCCAGCACGTTCACGGGGGGCCCCGAGACCCAGTACTTC.

This clonotype was counted between two and nine times. This beta chain represents an off-target read in a library built for alpha chains; its size is of limited meaning. The chain joins TRBV20-1 to TRBJ2-1; 9 bases align to TRBD2. V dropped 5 bases and J dropped 8; count of bases not matched to a gene: 7. From germline, CDR1 is DFQATT and CDR2 SNEGSKA (reference sequence). This CDR3 is 13 amino acids long. CDR3 bases: TGCAGTGCTTGCAGGCGGGGGGGTGATGAGCAGTTCTTC. Translating gives CSACRRGGDEQFF.

The table lists this clonotype with a few counts. In a library made to pick up alpha chains, this beta chain is a stray read with a size that means little. The CDR3 loop reads CSGLGSETQYF. The CDR3 DNA follows: TGCAGTGGATTGGGGTCGGAGACCCAGTACTTC. The V call is TRBV20-1, the J call TRBJ2-5; D is unresolved. The V gene lost 7 bases and the J gene lost 5 bases, with 11 bases spanning the gap. The germline V gene encodes CDR1 DFQATT and CDR2 SNEGSKA (reference sequence). CDR3 length: 11 amino acids.